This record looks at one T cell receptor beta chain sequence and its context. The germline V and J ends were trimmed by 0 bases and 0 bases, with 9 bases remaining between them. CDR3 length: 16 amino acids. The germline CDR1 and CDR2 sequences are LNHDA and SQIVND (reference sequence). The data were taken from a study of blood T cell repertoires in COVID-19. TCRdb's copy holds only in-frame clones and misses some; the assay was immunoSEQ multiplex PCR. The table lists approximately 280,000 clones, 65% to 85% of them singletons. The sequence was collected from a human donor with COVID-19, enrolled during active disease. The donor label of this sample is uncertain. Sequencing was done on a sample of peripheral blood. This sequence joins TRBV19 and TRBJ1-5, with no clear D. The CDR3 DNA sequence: TGTGCCAGTAGTATAGAGGGCCGGGATAGCAATCAGCCCCAGCATTTT. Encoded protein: CASSIEGRDSNQPQHF.